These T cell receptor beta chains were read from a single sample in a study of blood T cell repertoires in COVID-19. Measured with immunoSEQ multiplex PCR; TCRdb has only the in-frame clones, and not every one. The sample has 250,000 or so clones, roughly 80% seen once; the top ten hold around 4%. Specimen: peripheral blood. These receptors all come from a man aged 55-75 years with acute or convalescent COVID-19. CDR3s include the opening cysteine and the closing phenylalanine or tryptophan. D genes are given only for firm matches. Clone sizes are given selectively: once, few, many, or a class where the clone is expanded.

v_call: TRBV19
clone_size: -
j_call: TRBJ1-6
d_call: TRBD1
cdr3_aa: CASSPRQGNYNSPLHF
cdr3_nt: TGTGCCAGTAGTCCTCGACAGGGGAACTATAATTCACCCCTCCACTTT

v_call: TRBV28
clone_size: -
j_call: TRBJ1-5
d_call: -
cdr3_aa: CASSLGLRGFNQPQHF
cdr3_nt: TGTGCCAGCAGTTTGGGCCTCAGGGGCTTCAATCAGCCCCAGCATTTT

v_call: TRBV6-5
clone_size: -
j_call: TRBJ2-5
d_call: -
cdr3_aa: CASSYSFQVQQETQYF
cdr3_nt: TGTGCCAGCAGTTACTCGTTCCAGGTTCAACAAGAGACCCAGTACTTC

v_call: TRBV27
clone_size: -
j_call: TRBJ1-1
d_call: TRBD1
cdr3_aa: CASSPDRGRWAEAFF
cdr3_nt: TGTGCCAGCAGTCCAGACAGGGGGCGGTGGGCTGAAGCTTTCTTT

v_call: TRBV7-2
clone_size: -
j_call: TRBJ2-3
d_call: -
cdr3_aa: CASSLEWRRESTDTQYF
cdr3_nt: TGTGCCAGCAGCTTAGAGTGGCGCAGGGAAAGCACAGATACGCAGTATTTT

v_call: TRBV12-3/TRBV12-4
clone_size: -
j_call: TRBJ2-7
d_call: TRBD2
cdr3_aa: CASSLGLHYEQYF
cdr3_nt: TGTGCCAGCAGTTTGGGACTACACTACGAGCAGTACTTC

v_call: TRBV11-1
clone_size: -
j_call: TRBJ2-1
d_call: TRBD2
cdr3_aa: CASSLASGMYNEQFF
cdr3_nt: TGTGCCAGCAGCTTAGCTAGCGGGATGTACAATGAGCAGTTCTTC

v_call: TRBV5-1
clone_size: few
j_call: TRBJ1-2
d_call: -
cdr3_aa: CASREATTPSLFYGYTF
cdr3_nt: TGCGCCAGCAGGGAGGCGACAACCCCAAGCCTATTCTATGGCTACACCTTC

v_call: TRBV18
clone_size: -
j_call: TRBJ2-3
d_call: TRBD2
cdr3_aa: CASSPVMRGGKPDTQYF
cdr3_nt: TGTGCCAGCTCACCCGTCATGCGGGGGGGCAAGCCAGATACGCAGTATTTT

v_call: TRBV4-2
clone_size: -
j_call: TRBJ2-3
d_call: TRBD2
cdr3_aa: CASSQDWASGGATDTQYF
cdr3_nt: TGTGCCAGCAGCCAAGATTGGGCTAGCGGGGGGGCCACAGATACGCAGTATTTT

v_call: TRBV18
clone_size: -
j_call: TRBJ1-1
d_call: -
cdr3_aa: CASSPRSGENTEAFF
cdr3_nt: TGTGCCAGCTCGCCCCGATCGGGGGAGAACACTGAAGCTTTCTTT

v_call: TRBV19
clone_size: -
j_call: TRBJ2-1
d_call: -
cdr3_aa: CASSIEGRGTRYNEQFF
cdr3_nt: TGTGCCAGTAGTATCGAAGGGAGAGGGACACGATACAATGAGCAGTTCTTC

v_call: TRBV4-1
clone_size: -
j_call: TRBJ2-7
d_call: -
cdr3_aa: CASSQGSWGLAYEQYF
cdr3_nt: TGCGCCAGCAGCCAGGGCTCGTGGGGCTTGGCCTACGAGCAGTACTTC

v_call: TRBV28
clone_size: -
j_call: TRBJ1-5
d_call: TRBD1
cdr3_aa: CASSYPRTGLEQPQHF
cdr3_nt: TGTGCCAGCAGTTACCCTCGGACAGGGTTGGAACAGCCCCAGCATTTT

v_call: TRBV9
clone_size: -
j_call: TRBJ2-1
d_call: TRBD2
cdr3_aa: CASSATSGGATEQFF
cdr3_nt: TGTGCCAGCAGCGCGACTAGCGGGGGGGCTACTGAGCAGTTCTTC

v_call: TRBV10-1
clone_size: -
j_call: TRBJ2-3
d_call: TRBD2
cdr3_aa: CASSERLAGTDTQYF
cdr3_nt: TGCGCCAGCAGTGAGAGACTAGCGGGGACAGATACGCAGTATTTT

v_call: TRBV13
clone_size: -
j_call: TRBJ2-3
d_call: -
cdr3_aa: CASSPDLFTTGTDTQYF
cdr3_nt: TGTGCCAGCAGCCCCGACCTCTTCACTACAGGTACAGATACGCAGTATTTT

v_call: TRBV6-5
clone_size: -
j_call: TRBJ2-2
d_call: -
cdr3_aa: CASSYSAANTGELFF
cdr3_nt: TGTGCCAGCAGTTACTCTGCGGCGAACACCGGGGAGCTGTTTTTT

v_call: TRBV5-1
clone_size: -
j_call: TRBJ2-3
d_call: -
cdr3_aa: CASSLVQGSTDTQYF
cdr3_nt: TGCGCCAGCAGCTTGGTTCAGGGTAGCACAGATACGCAGTATTTT

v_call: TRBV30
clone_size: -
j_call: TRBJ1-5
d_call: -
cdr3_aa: CAWSLQGMEPQHF
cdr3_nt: TGTGCCTGGAGCCTGCAGGGGATGGAGCCCCAGCATTTT

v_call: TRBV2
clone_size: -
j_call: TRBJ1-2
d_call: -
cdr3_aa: CASSPGYGYTF
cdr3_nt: TGTGCCAGCAGTCCAGGCTATGGCTACACCTTC

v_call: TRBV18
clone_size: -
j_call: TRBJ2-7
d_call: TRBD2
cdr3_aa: CASSPIQTSSTYEQYF
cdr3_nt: TGTGCCAGCTCACCGATTCAGACTAGCAGTACCTACGAGCAGTACTTC

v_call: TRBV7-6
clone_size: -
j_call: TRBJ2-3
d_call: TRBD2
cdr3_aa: CASSPPGLAGGRGDTQYF
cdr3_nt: TGTGCCAGCAGCCCGCCGGGACTAGCGGGGGGCCGAGGAGATACGCAGTATTTT

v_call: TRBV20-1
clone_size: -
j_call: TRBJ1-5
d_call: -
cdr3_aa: CSASPSVKSNQPQHF
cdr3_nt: TGCAGTGCTAGTCCCTCAGTCAAGAGCAATCAGCCCCAGCATTTT

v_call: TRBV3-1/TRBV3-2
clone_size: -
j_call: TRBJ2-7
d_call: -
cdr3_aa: CASSRNWGRSSYEQYF
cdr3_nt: TGTGCCAGCAGCCGTAACTGGGGCCGAAGCTCCTACGAGCAGTACTTC

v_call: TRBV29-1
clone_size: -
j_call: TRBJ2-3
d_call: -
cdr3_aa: CSVDLQITDTQYF
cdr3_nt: TGCAGCGTTGACCTACAGATCACAGATACGCAGTATTTT

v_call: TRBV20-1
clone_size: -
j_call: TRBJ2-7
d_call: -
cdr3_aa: CSATSGHEQYF
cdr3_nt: TGCAGTGCTACGAGCGGGCACGAGCAGTACTTC

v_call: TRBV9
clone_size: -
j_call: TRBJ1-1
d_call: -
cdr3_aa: CASSVVRGLNTEAFF
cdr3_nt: TGTGCCAGCAGCGTAGTGCGGGGCTTGAACACTGAAGCTTTCTTT

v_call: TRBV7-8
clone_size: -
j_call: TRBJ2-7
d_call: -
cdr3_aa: CASSPSGQYTYEQYF
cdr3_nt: TGTGCCAGCAGCCCCTCCGGACAGTACACCTACGAGCAGTACTTC

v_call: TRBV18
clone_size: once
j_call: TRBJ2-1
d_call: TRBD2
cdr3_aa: CASSLGLDPNEQFF
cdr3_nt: TGTGCCAGCTCACTGGGACTAGATCCTAATGAGCAGTTCTTC

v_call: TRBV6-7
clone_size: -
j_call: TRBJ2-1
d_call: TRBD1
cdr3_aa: CASSYSILSGQGVNEQFF
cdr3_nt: TGTGCCAGCAGTTACTCGATTTTATCGGGGCAGGGGGTCAATGAGCAGTTCTTC

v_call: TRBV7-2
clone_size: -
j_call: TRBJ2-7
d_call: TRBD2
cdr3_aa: CASSSGLAVAYEQYF
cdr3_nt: TGTGCCAGCAGCTCGGGACTAGCGGTAGCCTACGAGCAGTACTTC

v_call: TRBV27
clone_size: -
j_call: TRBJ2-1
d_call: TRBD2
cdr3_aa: CASSPLRGSPYNEQFF
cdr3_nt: TGTGCCAGCAGTCCCCTCCGCGGGAGCCCCTACAATGAGCAGTTCTTC

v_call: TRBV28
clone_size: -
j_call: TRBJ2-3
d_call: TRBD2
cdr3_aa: CASSQGGFADTQYF
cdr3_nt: TGTGCCAGCAGTCAGGGAGGGTTCGCAGATACGCAGTATTTT

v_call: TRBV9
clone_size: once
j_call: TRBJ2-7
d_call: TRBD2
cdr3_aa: CASSVGLARDEQYF
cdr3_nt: TGTGCCAGCAGCGTCGGACTAGCGCGCGACGAGCAGTACTTC

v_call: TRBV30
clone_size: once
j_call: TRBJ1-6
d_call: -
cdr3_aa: CAWSEGVYNSPLHF
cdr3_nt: TGTGCCTGGAGTGAGGGGGTGTATAATTCACCCCTCCACTTT

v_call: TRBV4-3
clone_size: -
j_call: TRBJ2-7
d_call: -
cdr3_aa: CASSQAFPPYEQYF
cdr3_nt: TGCGCCAGCAGCCAAGCCTTCCCCCCCTACGAGCAGTACTTC

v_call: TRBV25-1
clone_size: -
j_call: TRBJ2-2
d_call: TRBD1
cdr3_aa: CASKAPGTGGSGELFF
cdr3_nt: TGTGCCAGCAAAGCCCCGGGGACAGGGGGGTCCGGGGAGCTGTTTTTT

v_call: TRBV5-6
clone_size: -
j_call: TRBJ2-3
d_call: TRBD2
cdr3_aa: CASSQSGGAILDTQYF
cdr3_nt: TGTGCCAGCAGCCAAAGCGGGGGGGCCATTTTAGATACGCAGTATTTT

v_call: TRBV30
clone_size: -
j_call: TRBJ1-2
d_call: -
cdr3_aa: CAWSEPQGIYGYTF
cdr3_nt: TGTGCCTGGAGTGAACCTCAGGGGATCTATGGCTACACCTTC

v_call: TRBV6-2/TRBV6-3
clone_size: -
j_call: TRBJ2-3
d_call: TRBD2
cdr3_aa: CASSYRLAGGPGTQYF
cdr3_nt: TGTGCCAGCAGTTACCGGCTAGCGGGGGGACCAGGCACGCAGTATTTT

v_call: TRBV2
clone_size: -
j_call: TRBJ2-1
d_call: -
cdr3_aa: CASGEEYNEQFF
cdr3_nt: TGTGCCAGCGGGGAGGAATACAATGAGCAGTTCTTC

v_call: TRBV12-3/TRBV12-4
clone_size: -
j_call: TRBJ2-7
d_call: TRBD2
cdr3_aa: CASSPGEGYEQYF
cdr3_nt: TGTGCCAGCAGTCCCGGGGAGGGCTACGAGCAGTACTTC

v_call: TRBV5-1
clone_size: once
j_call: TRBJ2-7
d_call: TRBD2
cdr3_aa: CASGTSGNSYEQYF
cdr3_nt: TGCGCCAGCGGTACTAGCGGTAATTCCTACGAGCAGTACTTC

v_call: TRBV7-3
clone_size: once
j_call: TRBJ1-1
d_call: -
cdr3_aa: CASSLLAGATEAFF
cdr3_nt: TGTGCCAGCAGCCTACTCGCGGGGGCCACTGAAGCTTTCTTT

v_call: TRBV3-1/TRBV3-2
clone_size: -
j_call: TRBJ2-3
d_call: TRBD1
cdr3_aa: CASSQTQGADTQYF
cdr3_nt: TGTGCCAGCAGCCAAACCCAGGGGGCAGATACGCAGTATTTT

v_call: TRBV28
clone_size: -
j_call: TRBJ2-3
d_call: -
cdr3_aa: CASSLWAGSRTDTQYF
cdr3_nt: TGTGCCAGCAGTTTATGGGCGGGCTCCCGCACAGATACGCAGTATTTT

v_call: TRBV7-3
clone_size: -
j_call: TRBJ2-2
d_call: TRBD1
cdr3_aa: CASSLRHQGAGELFF
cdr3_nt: TGTGCCAGCAGCTTACGGCATCAGGGGGCCGGGGAGCTGTTTTTT

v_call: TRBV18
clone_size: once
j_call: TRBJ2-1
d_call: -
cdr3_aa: CASSPLRAGEQFF
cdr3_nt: TGTGCCAGCTCACCACTGCGGGCAGGAGAGCAGTTCTTC

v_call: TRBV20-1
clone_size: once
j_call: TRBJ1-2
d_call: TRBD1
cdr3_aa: CSASSPGQGFYGYTF
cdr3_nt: TGCAGTGCTAGTTCTCCGGGACAGGGCTTCTATGGCTACACCTTC

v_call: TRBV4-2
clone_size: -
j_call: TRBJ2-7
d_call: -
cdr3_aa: CASSQGPEDYEQYF
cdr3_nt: TGTGCCAGCAGCCAAGGACCAGAGGACTACGAGCAGTACTTC

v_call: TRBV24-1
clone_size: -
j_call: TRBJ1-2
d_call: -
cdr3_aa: CATTPPTASYGYTF
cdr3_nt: TGTGCCACCACTCCCCCCACAGCTTCCTATGGCTACACCTTC

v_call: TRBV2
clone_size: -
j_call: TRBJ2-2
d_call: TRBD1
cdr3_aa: CASSGLGTGALAGELFF
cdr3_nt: TGTGCCAGCAGTGGCCTAGGGACAGGGGCCCTAGCCGGGGAGCTGTTTTTT

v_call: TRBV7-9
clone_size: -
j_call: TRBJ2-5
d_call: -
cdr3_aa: CASSLAPRKETQYF
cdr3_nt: TGTGCCAGCAGCTTAGCGCCGCGGAAAGAGACCCAGTACTTC

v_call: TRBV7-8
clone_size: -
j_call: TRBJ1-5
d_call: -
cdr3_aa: CASSRLGSDQPQHF
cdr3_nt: TGTGCCAGCTCCCGCCTCGGGTCGGATCAGCCCCAGCATTTT

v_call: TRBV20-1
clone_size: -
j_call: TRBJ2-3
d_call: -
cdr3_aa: CSARDLDTQYF
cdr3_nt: TGCAGTGCTCGAGACTTGGATACGCAGTATTTT

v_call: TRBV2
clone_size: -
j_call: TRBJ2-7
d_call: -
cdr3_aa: CASSDQGWVDEQYF
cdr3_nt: TGTGCCAGCAGTGATCAGGGGTGGGTCGACGAGCAGTACTTC

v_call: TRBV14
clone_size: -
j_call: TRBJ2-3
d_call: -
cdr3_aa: CASSRLRTDTQYF
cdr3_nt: TGTGCCAGCAGCCGACTTCGCACAGATACGCAGTATTTT